These 5 T cell receptor beta chains were all obtained from the same sample, sequenced in a study of blood T cell repertoires in COVID-19. Produced via immunoSEQ multiplex PCR; TCRdb's table is partial and in-frame only. This table holds some 43,000 clones, more than 75% found once. Sequenced material: peripheral blood. Receptor source: a human donor in a cohort sampled during active COVID-19.

This chain joins TRBV5-1 and TRBJ2-7, with 8 bases aligning to TRBD1. CDR1 is SGHRS and CDR2 is YFSETQ in the germline V gene. The CDR3 consists of 14 residues. V gave up 0 bases and J gave up 2 bases; unmatched junction bases: 1. Here the CDR3 DNA reads TGCGCCAGCAGCTTGGCGGGACAGGCCTACGAGCAGTACTTC. Translated, it gives CASSLAGQAYEQYF.

This clone was found once. The rearrangement joins TRBV6-1 to TRBJ1-1; weak D call: TRBD1 (5 bases). Trimming pared 3 bases from V and 3 bases from J, leaving 11 bases between. CDR3 length equals 14 residues. Germline CDR1 and CDR2: MNHNS and SASEGT. CDR3 residues: CASSEGRVDTEAFF. The DNA for the CDR3 is TGTGCCAGCAGTGAGGGCAGGGTTGACACTGAAGCTTTCTTT.

The chain recombines TRBV4-3 with TRBJ2-7, with 9 bases fitting TRBD2. From germline, CDR1 is LGHNA and CDR2 YSLEER. The CDR3 is made up of 17 amino acids. The V gene end was trimmed by 0 bases and the J gene end by 0 bases; junction bases not matched to a gene: 6. The CDR3 coding sequence is TGCGCCAGCAGCCAAGATCTTCCTAGCGGGACCTCCTACGAGCAGTACTTC. Translated: CASSQDLPSGTSYEQYF.

The gene calls are TRBV2 and TRBJ2-5, with D possibly matching TRBD1 (6 bases). The CDR3 totals 13 residues. From germline, CDR1 is SNHLY and CDR2 FYNNEI. V was trimmed by 5 bases and J by 1 base, leaving 8 bases between them. The CDR3 protein is CASSQGSQETQYF. The DNA for the CDR3 is TGTGCCAGCAGTCAGGGGAGCCAAGAGACCCAGTACTTC.

This chain joins TRBV7-9 and TRBJ2-1, with 14 bases identical to TRBD2. Germline assignment: CDR1 SEHNR and CDR2 FQNEAQ (reference sequence). There are 17 residues in the CDR3. V lost 4 bases to trimming and J lost 6 bases; unmatched junction nucleotides: 8. The CDR3 reads CASSSRTSGRMANEQFF. The CDR3, as DNA: TGTGCCAGCAGCTCGAGGACTAGCGGGAGGATGGCCAATGAGCAGTTCTTC. Drawing the rest from reference TRBV7-9 and TRBJ2-1, the complete variable domain is DTGVSQNPRHKITKRGQNVTFRCDPISEHNRLYWYRQTLGQGPEFLTYFQNEAQLEKSRLLSDRFSAERPKGSFSTLEIQRTEQGDSAMYLCASSSRTSGRMANEQFFGPGTRLTVL.